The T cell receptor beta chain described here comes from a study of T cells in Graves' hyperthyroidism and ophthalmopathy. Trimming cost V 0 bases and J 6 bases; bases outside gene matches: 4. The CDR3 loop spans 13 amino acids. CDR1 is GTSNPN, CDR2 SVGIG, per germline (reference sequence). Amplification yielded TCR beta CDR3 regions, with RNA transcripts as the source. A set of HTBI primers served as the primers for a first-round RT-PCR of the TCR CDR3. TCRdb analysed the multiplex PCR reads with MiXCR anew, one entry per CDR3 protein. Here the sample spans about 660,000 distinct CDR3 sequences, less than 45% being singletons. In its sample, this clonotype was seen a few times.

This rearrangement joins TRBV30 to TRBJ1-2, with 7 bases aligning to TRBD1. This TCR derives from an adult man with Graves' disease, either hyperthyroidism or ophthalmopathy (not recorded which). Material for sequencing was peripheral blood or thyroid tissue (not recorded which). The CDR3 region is CAWSVDRVNGYTF. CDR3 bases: TGTGCCTGGAGTGTCGACAGGGTGAATGGCTACACCTTC.